One sample yielded the 28 T cell receptor beta chains listed below, sequenced in a study of shared clonotypes between healthy human individuals. Assay: immunoSEQ multiplex PCR; the TCRdb copy retains only in-frame clones and omits some. The table has roughly 2,500,000 clones, roughly 93% seen once; the top ten hold roughly 0.36%. The specimen sequenced was naive CD4+ T cells from PBMCs. Subset specified: CD45RA+ positively selected. The receptor source for this set is a man younger than 35 in good health. Some clones in this sample may be carry-over from other donors' samples.

The CDR3 is CASSSDGESEAFF. Written as DNA, the CDR3 is TGTGCCAGCAGCTCAGACGGGGAGAGTGAAGCTTTCTTT. The V gene is TRBV7-7, the J gene TRBJ1-1, with unresolved D. Germline V CDR1 and CDR2: SSHAT, FNYEAQ (reference sequence). Trimming removed 4 bases from V and 7 bases from J, with 13 bases in between. The length of the CDR3 is 13 residues.

This chain joins TRBV2 and TRBJ2-7; 8 bases line up with TRBD1. V gave up 4 bases and J gave up 4 bases; unmatched junction bases: 6. The germline V gene has CDR1 SNHLY and CDR2 FYNNEI. This CDR3 is 14 amino acids long. Here the CDR3 reads CASSASWDRYEQYF. CDR3 bases: TGTGCCAGCAGTGCATCGTGGGACAGGTACGAGCAGTACTTC.

The chain employs TRBV6-1 and TRBJ2-7; D gene unclear. CDR3 size: 14 residues. Germline V gene sequence: CDR1 MNHNS, CDR2 SASEGT. The V gene lost 5 bases and the J gene lost 2 bases, with 13 bases spanning the gap. CDR3 bases: TGTGCCAGCAGTATCATTGGCCTAACCTACGAGCAGTACTTC. It yields the protein CASSIIGLTYEQYF.

This chain uses TRBV11-2 with TRBJ2-7; 8 nucleotides agree with TRBD2. This CDR3 comprises 16 residues. CDR1 and CDR2 from the germline V gene are SGHAT and FQNNGV. After removal of 1 base from V and 2 bases from J, the junction contained 7 bases not matched to a gene. The CDR3 DNA reads TGTGCCAGCAGCTTAGGCGCGGTGGGACTAGCCTACGAGCAGTACTTC. It encodes CASSLGAVGLAYEQYF.

The CDR3 spells CTSSPRAGKGPTNEKLFF. The CDR3 DNA sequence: TGCACCAGCAGCCCCAGAGCAGGGAAGGGCCCAACTAATGAAAAACTGTTTTTT. This chain links TRBV1 with TRBJ1-4; the table's D call TRBD1 went unverified against the DNA. TRBV1 is assigned pseudogene status. The CDR3 spans 18 residues.

The chain is built from TRBV5-6 and TRBJ2-4; 9 nucleotides align to TRBD1. V lost 3 bases, J lost 12 bases, and 1 base stayed unmatched. The CDR3 sequence is 11 residues long. Germline values: CDR1 SGHDT, CDR2 YYEEEE. The CDR3 coding sequence is TGTGCCAGCAGCTCGGGACAGGGTCAGTACTTC. Its translation is CASSSGQGQYF.

This chain joins TRBV7-9 and TRBJ2-5, with D hard to call. The CDR3 contains 13 residues. The germline V gene has CDR1 SEHNR and CDR2 FQNEAQ (reference sequence). V lost 2 bases and J lost 5, with 9 bases in between. Here the CDR3 reads CASSLSVGETQYF. The CDR3 coding sequence is TGTGCCAGCAGCTTATCTGTCGGGGAGACCCAGTACTTC.

J is TRBJ2-5 and V is TRBV27; D remains unclear. The CDR3 length is 15 residues. Germline values: CDR1 MNHEY, CDR2 SMNVEV (reference sequence). V was pared by 1 base and J by 4 bases, with 13 bases between. The CDR3 is CASSLLPAGRETQYF. DNA for the CDR3: TGTGCCAGCAGTTTATTACCCGCCGGGCGAGAGACCCAGTACTTC.

The chain has TRBV7-7 and TRBJ2-7, with TRBD2 matching 11 bases. V was clipped by 5 bases and J by 3 bases; unmatched bases: 9. The CDR3 extends over 16 amino acids. CDR1 is SSHAT and CDR2 is FNYEAQ in the germline V gene (reference sequence). CDR3 sequence reads: CASSPGLAAGHYEQYF. CDR3 coding DNA: TGTGCCAGCAGCCCGGGACTAGCGGCCGGACACTACGAGCAGTACTTC.

V usage is TRBV2 and J usage is TRBJ1-5; perhaps TRBD1 as D (5 bases). The CDR3 is 17 residues long. Per the germline V gene, CDR1 is SNHLY and CDR2 is FYNNEI. V lost 8 bases to trimming and J lost 0 bases, with 20 bases between them. CDR3 residues: CASCRGAGDYSNQPQHF. For the CDR3, the DNA is TGTGCCAGCTGCCGCGGGGCCGGAGATTATAGCAATCAGCCCCAGCATTTT.

The chain couples TRBV7-2 to TRBJ2-1; D not certain. From germline, CDR1 is SGHTA and CDR2 FQGNSA. The V and J ends lost 2 bases and 15 bases respectively, with 17 bases between them. The CDR3 has 13 residues. The CDR3 DNA follows: TGTGCCAGCAGCTTAATCTTGGCCTCATGGCCGTTCTTC. This gives the protein CASSLILASWPFF. The variable domain in full, completed from reference TRBV7-2 and TRBJ2-1, reads GAGVSQSPSNKVTEKGKDVELRCDPISGHTALYWYRQSLGQGLEFLIYFQGNSAPDKSGLPSDRFSAERTGGSVSTLTIQRTQQEDSAVYLCASSLILASWPFFGPGTRLTVL.

This clone was detected a few times. The chain joins TRBV5-1 to TRBJ1-1, with a weak D call TRBD1 (5 bases). The CDR3 consists of 13 residues. V lost 2 bases and J lost 4, with 9 bases in between. Germline V lookup: CDR1 SGHRS, CDR2 YFSETQ. The CDR3, as DNA: TGCGCCAGCAGCTTTAGCCAGGGCACTGAAGCTTTCTTT. Its translation: CASSFSQGTEAFF.

This chain uses TRBV18 with TRBJ1-2; 9 positions match TRBD1. The CDR3 has 15 residues. V trimming: 2 bases; J trimming: 6 bases; junction bases outside the gene matches: 7. In germline, CDR1 is KGHSH, CDR2 LQKENI. The CDR3 DNA reads TGTGCCAGCTCACCAAGTACAGGGGGCGTCAATGGCTACACCTTC. It yields the protein CASSPSTGGVNGYTF.

This rearrangement joins TRBV5-4 to TRBJ2-3; D unclear. V lost 4 bases and J 11 bases, leaving 14 bases between the germline ends. This CDR3 region has 12 residues. The germline V gene encodes CDR1 SGHNT and CDR2 YYREEE (reference sequence). The CDR3 DNA is TGTGCCAGCAGCGATGCCCGGGCCCTGCAGTATTTT. It is translated as CASSDARALQYF.

The chain combines TRBV5-4 with TRBJ2-7; 9 nucleotides agree with TRBD1. Germline V gene data show CDR1 as SGHNT and CDR2 as YYREEE (reference sequence). The V gene end was trimmed by 7 bases and the J gene end by 4 bases; junction bases not matched to a gene: 15. CDR3 length: 16 amino acids. This CDR3 is CASAWGAGTGRYEQYF. CDR3 coding DNA: TGTGCCAGCGCTTGGGGTGCCGGGACAGGGAGGTACGAGCAGTACTTC.

The chain is built from TRBV5-4 and TRBJ2-3; the D gene is possibly TRBD2 (6 bases). The V and J ends lost 7 bases and 0 bases respectively, with 12 bases between them. The CDR3 loop spans 14 amino acids. CDR1 SGHNT and CDR2 YYREEE come from the germline V gene (reference sequence). The CDR3 region has the DNA TGTGCCAGCCGACCGGGACTGAGCACAGATACGCAGTATTTT. It translates to CASRPGLSTDTQYF.

The J gene is TRBJ2-3, the V gene TRBV7-2; 11 bases are shared with TRBD2. CDR1 SGHTA and CDR2 FQGNSA come from the germline V gene. V lost 5 bases, J lost 2 bases, and 9 bases stayed unmatched. The CDR3 length is 17 residues. CDR3 nucleotides: TGTGCCAGCAGCACTCGACTAGCGGGATCCCCCACAGATACGCAGTATTTT. As protein: CASSTRLAGSPTDTQYF. The variable domain in full, completed from reference TRBV7-2 and TRBJ2-3, reads GAGVSQSPSNKVTEKGKDVELRCDPISGHTALYWYRQSLGQGLEFLIYFQGNSAPDKSGLPSDRFSAERTGGSVSTLTIQRTQQEDSAVYLCASSTRLAGSPTDTQYFGPGTRLTVL.

Regarding this clone: The germline gene is not matched at one end of the junction; a read error may be the cause. The V call is TRBV5-1, the J call TRBJ2-1; D gene unclear. The CDR3 consists of 11 residues. The germline V gene encodes CDR1 SGHRS and CDR2 YFSETQ. The CDR3 region is CDLVSFNEQFF. For the CDR3, the DNA is TGTGATCTCGTGTCTTTCAATGAGCAGTTCTTC.

The V gene is TRBV19, the J gene TRBJ2-2; a possible D gene is TRBD1 (6 bases). In germline, CDR1 is LNHDA, CDR2 SQIVND (reference sequence). The length of the CDR3 is 14 residues. V lost 4 bases, J lost 3 bases, and 9 bases lay in between. For the CDR3, the DNA is TGTGCCAGTAGTACTACAGGGTACACCGGGGAGCTGTTTTTT. The encoded protein is CASSTTGYTGELFF.

This chain uses TRBV5-1 with TRBJ2-7; 10 positions agree with TRBD1. V trimming: 4 bases; J trimming: 4 bases; junction bases outside the gene matches: 8. This CDR3 is built from 15 residues. Germline CDR1 reads SGHRS; CDR2 reads YFSETQ. The CDR3, as DNA: TGCGCCAGCAGCCCGATGGGACAGGGGTTTTACGAGCAGTACTTC. Translated: CASSPMGQGFYEQYF. The entire variable domain, with the rest obtained from reference TRBV5-1 and TRBJ2-7, is as follows: KAGVTQTPRYLIKTRGQQVTLSCSPISGHRSVSWYQQTPGQGLQFLFEYFSETQRNKGNFPGRFSGRQFSNSRSEMNVSTLELGDSALYLCASSPMGQGFYEQYFGPGTRLTVT.

A word on this clone: This same CDR3 is encoded by further DNA sequences in the sample. This chain joins TRBV7-9 and TRBJ1-1; 7 nucleotides line up with TRBD1. The CDR3 length is 14 residues. Germline CDR1 is SEHNR and CDR2 is FQNEAQ (reference sequence). Unmatched junction bases numbered 2, after V lost 1 base and J lost 3 bases. CDR3 sequence: CASSLDRGDTEAFF. The CDR3, as DNA: TGTGCCAGCAGCTTAGACAGGGGAGACACTGAAGCTTTCTTT.

Comment on this clone: Additional DNA sequences in this sample encode the identical CDR3. The chain is built from TRBV5-1 and TRBJ1-4; D may be TRBD1 (6 bases). V lost 0 bases, J lost 3 bases, and 6 bases lay in between. Germline V lookup: CDR1 SGHRS, CDR2 YFSETQ. This CDR3 spans 14 amino acids. CDR3 amino acids: CASSLGGPNEKLFF. The CDR3 region has the DNA TGCGCCAGCAGCTTGGGGGGGCCTAATGAAAAACTGTTTTTT.

This chain links TRBV28 with TRBJ2-2; TRBD1 or TRBD2 may be the D gene (5 bases each). The V gene lost 10 bases and the J gene lost 5 bases, with 26 bases spanning the gap. Germline CDR1 is MDHEN and CDR2 is SYDVKM. This CDR3 spans 17 amino acids. CDR3: CAIAHPLTGKGTGELFF. The CDR3 DNA follows: TGTGCCATCGCCCACCCTCTCACGGGGAAGGGGACCGGGGAGCTGTTTTTT.

With regard to this clone: In the same sample, other DNA sequences code for this CDR3. The CDR3 DNA reads as TGTGCCAGCAGCTTAGGCCCGCTTAACTATGGCTACACCTTC. Its translation: CASSLGPLNYGYTF. The chain has TRBV7-2 and TRBJ1-2, with D hard to call. V shed 1 base and J shed 1 base, with 7 bases lying between them. This CDR3 spans 14 amino acids. Germline V gene sequence: CDR1 SGHTA, CDR2 FQGNSA.

The chain joins TRBV7-3 to TRBJ2-1, with TRBD2 matching 8 bases. The V gene end was trimmed by 0 bases and the J gene end by 4 bases; junction bases not matched to a gene: 2. The germline V gene encodes CDR1 SGHTA and CDR2 FQGTGA. CDR3 length equals 15 residues. The CDR3 sequence is CASSLTAGEYNEQFF. CDR3 sequence (DNA): TGTGCCAGCAGCTTAACAGCGGGAGAGTACAATGAGCAGTTCTTC.

V gene TRBV28 combines with J gene TRBJ2-7; D may be TRBD1 or TRBD2 (5 bases each). Per the germline V gene, CDR1 is MDHEN and CDR2 is SYDVKM. V gave up 6 bases and J gave up 3 bases, with 21 bases separating them. CDR3 length equals 16 residues. CDR3 amino acids: CASSLGVYGAVYEQYF. Written as DNA, the CDR3 is TGTGCCAGCAGCCTAGGGGTTTACGGGGCGGTCTACGAGCAGTACTTC.

The V and J genes are TRBV6-5 and TRBJ2-3; TRBD2 aligns across 7 bases. CDR3 size: 14 residues. From germline, CDR1 is MNHEY and CDR2 SVGAGI. Trimming removed 6 bases from V and 4 bases from J; junction bases left unmatched: 7. As DNA, the CDR3 is TGTGCCAGCAGCTCCCCGGGACTATCAGATACGCAGTATTTT. This translates into CASSSPGLSDTQYF.

This chain uses TRBV11-3 with TRBJ2-1; 11 nucleotides line up with TRBD2. CDR3 length: 15 amino acids. V shed 6 bases, J shed 5 bases, and the junction held 6 bases outside the gene matches. Germline loops: CDR1 SGHNT, CDR2 YENEEA. This CDR3 is CASSTTSGTNNEQFF. CDR3 DNA: TGTGCCAGCAGTACGACTAGCGGGACCAACAATGAGCAGTTCTTC.